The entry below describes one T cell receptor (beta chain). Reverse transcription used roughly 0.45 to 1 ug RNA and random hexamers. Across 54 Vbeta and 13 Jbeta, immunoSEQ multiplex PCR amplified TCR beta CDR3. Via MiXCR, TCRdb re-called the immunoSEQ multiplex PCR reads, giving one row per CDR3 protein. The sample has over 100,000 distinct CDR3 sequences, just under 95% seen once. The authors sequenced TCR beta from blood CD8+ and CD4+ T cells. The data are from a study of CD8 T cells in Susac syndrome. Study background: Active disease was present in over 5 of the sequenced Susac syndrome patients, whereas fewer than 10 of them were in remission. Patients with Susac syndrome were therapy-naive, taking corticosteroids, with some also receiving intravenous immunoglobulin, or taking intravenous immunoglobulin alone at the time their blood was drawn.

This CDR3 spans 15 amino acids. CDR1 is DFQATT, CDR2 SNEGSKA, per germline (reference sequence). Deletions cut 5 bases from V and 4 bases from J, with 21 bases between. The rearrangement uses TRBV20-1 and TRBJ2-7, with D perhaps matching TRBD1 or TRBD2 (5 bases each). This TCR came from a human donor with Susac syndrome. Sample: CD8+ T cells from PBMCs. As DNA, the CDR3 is TGCAGTGCTCCGAAGGGTACAGGTGAGGGTTACGAGCAGTACTTC. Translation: CSAPKGTGEGYEQYF.